This T cell receptor beta chain was sequenced during a study of sequential checkpoint blockade in melanoma. Study-level background: Patients were randomized 1:1 to nivolumab-then-ipilimumab or ipilimumab-then-nivolumab first-line.

Treatment defined: randomized to nivolumab then ipilimumab (arm A) or the reverse (arm B). Sorted cells were live CD3+CD8+, lacking CD19 and CD56, from PBMCs. Using immunoSEQ multiplex PCR, the repertoire was profiled, and TCRdb retains in-frame clones only, with some absent. Here the sample spans thousands of clones, 70% to 75% being singletons. This CDR3 has 10 residues. CDR1 and CDR2 from the germline V gene are MNHEY and SVGAGI. V lost 6 bases, J lost 6 bases, and 6 bases lay in between. This rearrangement joins TRBV6-5 to TRBJ2-7, with D hard to call. Sequenced material: CD8+ T cells sorted from blood (inferred from file names), taken from a patient given nivolumab and ipilimumab in sequence. The sequence was collected from a human donor with melanoma. The CDR3 DNA reads as TGTGCCAGCAGGGCAGGCGAGCAGTACTTC. Encoded protein: CASRAGEQYF.